This T cell receptor (beta chain) was profiled in a study of cytotoxic CD8 clonotypes in ibrutinib-treated CLL. Generated by immunoSEQ multiplex PCR, the TCRdb table keeps only in-frame clones and is missing some. The sample contains roughly 220,000 clones, over 65% of which appear only once. Per the germline V gene, CDR1 is MNHEY and CDR2 is SVGAGI. This CDR3 comprises 14 residues. After removal of 6 bases from V and 7 bases from J, the junction contained 6 bases not matched to a gene. As to this clone: No antigen is known for it.

Study outcomes and limitations: Clonality (at baseline) was higher than in age-matched healthy donors and tracked circulating CD8+ T-cell counts. The public clonotypes identified were infrequent and showed contraction or stability on treatment.

Extraction of approximately 2 micrograms of genomic DNA from cryopreserved PBMCs supplied material for TCR beta libraries. The sample in question was PBMCs, obtained after 12 months of ibrutinib treatment. This sequence was found in a human donor with chronic lymphocytic leukemia. V is TRBV6-5 and J is TRBJ2-2, with 9 bases identical to TRBD1. The CDR3: CASRKLTGGGELFF. The CDR3 nucleotides are TGTGCCAGCAGGAAACTGACAGGGGGCGGGGAGCTGTTTTTT.